This entry lists 13 T cell receptor beta chains sequenced from one sample in a study of OX40 agonist ivuxolimab in advanced cancers. Assay used: immunoSEQ multiplex PCR; TCRdb lists only in-frame clones, some missing. The sample carries about 50,000 clones, approximately 89% recorded once. The specimen was CD4+ or CD8+ T cells sorted from blood, collected in a trial of the OX40 agonist ivuxolimab. These receptors originate from an adult with an advanced solid tumor such as melanoma, head and neck, liver or kidney cancer.

The chain carries TRBV4-1 and TRBJ1-2; possible D gene TRBD1, 6 bases. The germline V gene encodes CDR1 MGHRA and CDR2 YSYEKL. The length of the CDR3 is 15 residues. With 0 bases removed from V and 3 bases from J, the gap between germline ends came to 11 bases. The CDR3, as DNA: TGCGCCAGCAGCCAAGATCGAGGGGGTGACTATGGCTACACCTTC. It codes for CASSQDRGGDYGYTF.

This clone showed up just once. The gene calls are TRBV18 and TRBJ2-1; D remains unclear. The ends were cut back, 6 bases at V and 0 bases at J, with 12 bases in the middle. The germline V gene encodes CDR1 KGHSH and CDR2 LQKENI. The CDR3 covers 15 residues. DNA for the CDR3: TGTGCCAGCTCTCTCGTGGATAACTCCTACAATGAGCAGTTCTTC. This translates into CASSLVDNSYNEQFF.

The chain is built from TRBV9 and TRBJ1-1; D not certain. V was pared by 4 bases and J by 0 bases, with 16 bases between. Germline CDR1 reads SGDLS; CDR2 reads YYNGEE. The CDR3 totals 16 residues. The CDR3 loop is CASSPHARLVNTEAFF. CDR3 DNA: TGTGCCAGCAGCCCACATGCCCGGCTGGTGAACACTGAAGCTTTCTTT.

CDR3 in DNA: TGTGCCAGCAGACCGGGTGGGTTCACGGCTGAAGCTTTCTTT. The encoded protein is CASRPGGFTAEAFF. The V and J genes are TRBV27 and TRBJ1-1; unclear D gene. The germline V gene has CDR1 MNHEY and CDR2 SMNVEV (reference sequence). This CDR3 region has 14 residues. The V gene lost 6 bases and the J gene lost 6 bases, with 17 bases spanning the gap.

The V call is TRBV7-9, the J call TRBJ2-1, with 7 nucleotides matching TRBD1. V was clipped by 4 bases and J by 7 bases; unmatched bases: 10. Looked up from germline, CDR1 is SEHNR and CDR2 is FQNEAQ (reference sequence). This CDR3 comprises 15 residues. This CDR3 is CASSSYRGSGNEQFF. As DNA, the CDR3 is TGTGCCAGCAGCTCTTACAGGGGTTCGGGTAATGAGCAGTTCTTC.

The chain recombines TRBV5-4 with TRBJ2-3, with 10 nucleotides matching TRBD2. The CDR3 length is 18 residues. The V gene's germline CDR1 is SGHNT and CDR2 YYREEE (reference sequence). V gave up 2 bases and J gave up 3 bases; unmatched junction bases: 12. The CDR3 DNA follows: TGTGCCAGCAGCTTCTTTGGTAGCGGGGGGCCCCGAACAGATACGCAGTATTTT. Encoded protein: CASSFFGSGGPRTDTQYF.

V and J are TRBV5-4 and TRBJ2-7; 7 bases line up with TRBD2. The CDR3 has 15 residues. With 4 bases clipped from V and 2 bases from J, the junction kept 9 bases outside the gene matches. The germline V gene encodes CDR1 SGHNT and CDR2 YYREEE (reference sequence). CDR3 in DNA: TGTGCCAGCAGCCCGCTAGCGGAAAACCCCTACGAGCAGTACTTC. This translates into CASSPLAENPYEQYF.

This chain uses TRBV27 with TRBJ2-5; D gene ambiguous. The ends were cut back, 6 bases at V and 5 bases at J, with 13 bases in the middle. The germline V gene has CDR1 MNHEY and CDR2 SMNVEV (reference sequence). The CDR3 extends over 13 amino acids. The CDR3 DNA reads TGTGCCAGCAGCTATGGGGTTCAGGAGACCCAGTACTTC. Translating it yields CASSYGVQETQYF.

The rearrangement links TRBV19 to TRBJ2-1; no reliable D call. V dropped 3 bases and J dropped 1 base, with 7 bases sitting between them. Germline lookup yields CDR1 LNHDA and CDR2 SQIVND (reference sequence). The CDR3 spans 14 residues. The CDR3 region has the DNA TGTGCCAGTAGTATCTGGGGTTCCTACAATGAGCAGTTCTTC. Translated, it gives CASSIWGSYNEQFF.

This chain uses TRBV2 with TRBJ1-5, with TRBD1 identical over 9 bases. Trimming at V came to 7 bases and at J to 5 bases, leaving 9 bases not matched to a gene. Germline-derived CDR1 and CDR2 are SNHLY and FYNNEI. The CDR3 has 15 residues. The CDR3 DNA reads as TGTGCCAGCATCAGGGACAGGGCAATTTATCAGCCCCAGCATTTT. Its protein is CASIRDRAIYQPQHF.

The chain joins TRBV19 to TRBJ2-1; D gene unclear. The germline V gene has CDR1 LNHDA and CDR2 SQIVND (reference sequence). V was pared by 2 bases and J by 6 bases, with 8 bases between. This CDR3 spans 13 amino acids. Here the CDR3 DNA reads TGTGCCAGTAGTATAACTCTAGGCAATGAGCAGTTCTTC. It is translated as CASSITLGNEQFF. Filled out from reference TRBV19 and TRBJ2-1, the complete variable domain reads DGGITQSPKYLFRKEGQNVTLSCEQNLNHDAMYWYRQDPGQGLRLIYYSQIVNDFQKGDIAEGYSVSREKKESFPLTVTSAQKNPTAFYLCASSITLGNEQFFGPGTRLTVL.

CDR3 DNA sequence: TGTGCCAGCAGCCTCACTTCGCGGGCCTACAATGAGCAGTTCTTC. Protein sequence: CASSLTSRAYNEQFF. J is TRBJ2-1 and V is TRBV7-8, with D possibly matching TRBD2 (5 bases). Germline CDR1 is SGHVS and CDR2 is FQNEAQ. The V and J ends lost 5 bases and 2 bases respectively, with 13 bases between them. The CDR3 totals 15 residues.

The rearrangement uses TRBV4-3 and TRBJ1-6, with D perhaps matching TRBD1 (6 bases). The V gene's germline CDR1 is LGHNA and CDR2 YSLEER. V lost 0 bases to trimming and J lost 2 bases, with 14 bases between them. The CDR3 covers 18 residues. Written as DNA, the CDR3 is TGCGCCAGCAGCCAAGATTCCGGGGGCGGTGCCTATAATTCACCCCTCCACTTT. It translates to CASSQDSGGGAYNSPLHF.